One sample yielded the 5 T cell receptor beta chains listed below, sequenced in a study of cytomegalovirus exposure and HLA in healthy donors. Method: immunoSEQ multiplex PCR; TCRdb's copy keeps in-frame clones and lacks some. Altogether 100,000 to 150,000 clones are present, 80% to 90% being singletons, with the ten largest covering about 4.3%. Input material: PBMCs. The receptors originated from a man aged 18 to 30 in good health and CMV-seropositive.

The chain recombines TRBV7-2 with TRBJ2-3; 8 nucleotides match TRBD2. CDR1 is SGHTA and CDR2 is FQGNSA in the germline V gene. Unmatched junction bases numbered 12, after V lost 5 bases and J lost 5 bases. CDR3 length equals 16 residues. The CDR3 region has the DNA TGTGCCAGCAGCCCATCCGCGGGGGGAGGGAAAGATACGCAGTATTTT. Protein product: CASSPSAGGGKDTQYF.

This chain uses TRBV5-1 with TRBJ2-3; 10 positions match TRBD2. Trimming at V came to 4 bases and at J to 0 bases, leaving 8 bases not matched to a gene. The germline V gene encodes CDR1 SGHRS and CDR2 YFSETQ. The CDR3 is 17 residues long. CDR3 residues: CASSVPVAGGSTDTQYF. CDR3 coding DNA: TGCGCCAGCAGCGTCCCCGTAGCGGGGGGCAGCACAGATACGCAGTATTTT.

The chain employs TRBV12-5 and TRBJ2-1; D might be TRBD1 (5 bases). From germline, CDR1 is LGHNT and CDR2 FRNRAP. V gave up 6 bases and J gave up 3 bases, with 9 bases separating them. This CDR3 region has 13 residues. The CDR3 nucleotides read TGTGCTAGTGGCTCAGGGTTCTACAATGAGCAGTTCTTC. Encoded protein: CASGSGFYNEQFF.

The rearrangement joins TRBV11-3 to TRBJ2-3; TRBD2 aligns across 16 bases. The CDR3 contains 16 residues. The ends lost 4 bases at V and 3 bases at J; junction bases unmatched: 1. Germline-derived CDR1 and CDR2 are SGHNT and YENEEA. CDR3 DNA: TGTGCCAGCAGCTCGGGACTAGCGGGGGGGACAGATACGCAGTATTTT. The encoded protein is CASSSGLAGGTDTQYF.

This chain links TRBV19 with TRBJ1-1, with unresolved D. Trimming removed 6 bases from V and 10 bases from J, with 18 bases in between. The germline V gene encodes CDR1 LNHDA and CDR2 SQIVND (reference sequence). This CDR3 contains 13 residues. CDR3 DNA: TGTGCCAGTAGCCTACCCGACGGGTCTTCAGCTTTCTTT. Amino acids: CASSLPDGSSAFF.